The clone carrying this T cell receptor (beta chain) came up a few times. Its cognate antigen is unknown. This record belongs to a study of CD8 T cells in ankylosing spondylitis. Study-level results: The study identified a TCR beta motif of under ten highly homologous variants that appeared characteristic of ankylosing spondylitis blood. Disease-associated clones were reportedly significantly overrepresented in matched ankylosing spondylitis synovial fluid. Relatively scarce in peripheral blood, disease-linked clones were CD8+.

Construction of TCR beta libraries was performed using quantitative 5'-RACE with molecular barcodes. MiXCR, run by TCRdb on the 5' RACE reads, gives a single entry per CDR3 protein. In the table there are 290,000 or so distinct CDR3 sequences, less than 25% of which are singletons. CDR1 and CDR2 (germline): MNHEY, SVGEGT. Trimming at V came to 5 bases and at J to 4 bases, leaving 13 bases not matched to a gene. CDR3 length: 18 residues. This TCR derives from a female donor with ankylosing spondylitis or in good health (not recorded which). The sample comprised blood, either unsorted or a sorted T cell fraction (not recorded which). J is TRBJ2-1 and V is TRBV6-2 or TRBV6-3; 11 bases align to TRBD2. CDR3 protein: CASSPLRLAGTGYNEQFF. In DNA form, the CDR3 reads TGTGCCAGCAGTCCCCTCCGACTAGCGGGAACGGGGTACAATGAGCAGTTCTTC.